These T cell receptor beta chains were read from a single sample in a study of cytomegalovirus exposure and HLA in healthy donors. Using immunoSEQ multiplex PCR, the repertoire was profiled, and TCRdb retains in-frame clones only, with some absent. This table holds under 200,000 clones, 75% to 85% found once. The sequencing sample was made of PBMCs. Receptor source: a woman between 45 and 60 years old in good health and CMV-seronegative. CDR3s include the opening cysteine and the closing phenylalanine or tryptophan. D genes are given only for firm matches. Size is stated for part of the rows, as once, few or many counts, or as a class when the clone is expanded.

abundance,v_gene,d_gene,j_gene,CDR3nt,CDR3aa
NA,TRBV27,TRBD2,TRBJ2-1,TGTGCCAGCAATATAGCGGGAGGGCCTAGAGGCAATGAGCAGTTCTTC,CASNIAGGPRGNEQFF
few,TRBV6-5,TRBD1,TRBJ1-5,TGTGCCAGCAGCCGGACAGGGGGCCGGAATCAGCCCCAGCATTTT,CASSRTGGRNQPQHF
NA,TRBV28,NA,TRBJ2-2,TGTGCCAGCGTCATAGGGCGGGGTAGGGACACCGGGGAGCTGTTTTTT,CASVIGRGRDTGELFF
NA,TRBV6-5,NA,TRBJ1-6,TGTGCCAGCAGAGTGCGAAGCTCCTATAATTCACCCCTCCACTTT,CASRVRSSYNSPLHF
NA,TRBV7-6,NA,TRBJ2-7,TGTGCCAGCAGCTTAGACAGCCGTACCGCCTACGAGCAGTACTTC,CASSLDSRTAYEQYF
NA,TRBV28,TRBD2,TRBJ2-7,TGTGCCAGCTCTAGCGGGAGGTCCTACGAGCAGTACTTC,CASSSGRSYEQYF
NA,TRBV5-1,TRBD2,TRBJ2-7,TGCGCCAGCAGCTTGGGACTAGCGGGAGACCTTGCCTACGAGCAGTACTTC,CASSLGLAGDLAYEQYF
NA,TRBV10-3,NA,TRBJ1-6,TGTGCCATCAGTCAGACAGCCATAATTTCTTCACCCCTCCACTTT,CAISQTAIISSPLHF
NA,TRBV5-4,TRBD1,TRBJ1-2,TGTGCCAGCAGCTGGGGGACAGGGAAGGACTATGGCTACACCTTC,CASSWGTGKDYGYTF
NA,TRBV7-2,TRBD2,TRBJ2-1,TGTGCCAGCAGCCCCGCGGGACTAGCGGGCAATGAGCAGTTCTTC,CASSPAGLAGNEQFF